This T cell receptor beta chain was identified in a study of T cell changes during pregnancy in multiple sclerosis. Assay used: immunoSEQ multiplex PCR; TCRdb lists only in-frame clones, some missing. Of approximately 80,000 clones in the sample, 93% are singletons; the top ten hold about 0.8%. The germline gives CDR1 SNHLY, CDR2 FYNNEI. V lost 8 bases to trimming and J lost 10 bases, with 12 bases between them. The CDR3 consists of 12 residues. The V gene is TRBV2, the J gene TRBJ1-6, with D unresolved. This clonotype was sampled from a female donor in good health, enrolled as a control in a pregnancy study. The sequencing used peripheral blood, collected in the second trimester of pregnancy. The chain's CDR3 is CASHSPPSPLHF. For the CDR3, the DNA is TGTGCCAGCCACAGTCCTCCATCACCCCTCCACTTT.